The clone carrying this T cell receptor (beta chain) was observed many times. Antigen: not known. A read error may produce the germline difference seen at one junction end. The data were obtained in a study of Graves' ophthalmopathy and Graves' hyperthyroidism. General study points: Discrimination between ophthalmopathy and stable hyperthyroidism by a 13-signature model showed 85% to 90% sensitivity and about 81% specificity.

The authors amplified TCR beta CDR3 regions from RNA transcripts. Second-round multiplex PCR followed a first-round RT-PCR using HTBI primers. TCRdb reanalysed the multiplex PCR reads using MiXCR and keeps one entry per CDR3 protein. The sample yields some 410,000 distinct CDR3 sequences, 21% seen once. The authors isolated PBMCs from 9.5 to 10 ml of fresh peripheral blood. The specimen was peripheral blood. This sequence was found in a woman aged 18-29 years with stable Graves' hyperthyroidism.

The CDR3 protein is CASSYGQGSFLF. The DNA of the CDR3 is TGTGCCAGCAGTTACGGGCAGGGCAGCTTCCTTTTC. This chain links TRBV6-5 with TRBJ1-2, with a tentative D call TRBD1 (5 bases). The germline V gene has CDR1 MNHEY and CDR2 SVGAGI. The CDR3 is made up of 12 amino acids.